The text below deals with one T cell receptor beta chain. The antigen remains undetermined. These data come from a study of shared clonotypes between healthy human individuals. Looking at the study overall: For every donor, three CD4 naive, three CD4 memory, two CD8 naive and one CD8 memory plates were used.

Investigators divided CD4+ cells into CD45RA+ naive and CD45RA-negative memory subsets. Broader study findings: Tissue TCR repertoires likely differ from these blood-only repertoires.

Sequencing was performed with immunoSEQ multiplex PCR; in TCRdb, only in-frame clones are kept and a portion is missing. The table has 2 million to 2.5 million clones, 92% seen once; the top ten hold more than 0.35%. The CDR3 is 14 amino acids. The V end was cut by 8 bases, the J end by 0 bases, with 14 bases between. Germline lookup yields CDR1 MDHEN and CDR2 SYDVKM. The sequenced material came from naive CD4+ T cells from PBMCs. Sample subset: CD45RA+ positively selected. The chain has TRBV28 and TRBJ2-7; no firm D call. The sequence derives from a man in his late teens or twenties in good health. Some clones in this sample may be carry-over from other donors' samples. In DNA, the CDR3 is TGTGCCAGCGGAACCAATACAGTCTCCTACGAGCAGTACTTC. Protein product: CASGTNTVSYEQYF.